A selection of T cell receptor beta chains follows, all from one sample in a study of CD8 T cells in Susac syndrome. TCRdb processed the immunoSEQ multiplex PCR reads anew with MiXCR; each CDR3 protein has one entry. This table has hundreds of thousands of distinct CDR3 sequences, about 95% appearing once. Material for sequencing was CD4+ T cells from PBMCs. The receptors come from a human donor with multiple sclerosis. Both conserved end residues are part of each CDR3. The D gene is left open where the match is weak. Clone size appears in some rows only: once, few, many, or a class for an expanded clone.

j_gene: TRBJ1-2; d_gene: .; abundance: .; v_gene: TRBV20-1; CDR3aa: CSARDPAGYTF; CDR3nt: TGCAGTGCTAGAGACCCCGCCGGCTACACCTTC
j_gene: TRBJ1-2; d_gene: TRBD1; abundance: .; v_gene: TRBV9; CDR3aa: CASSEGQGGYGYTF; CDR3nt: TGTGCCAGCAGCGAAGGACAGGGAGGTTATGGCTACACCTTC
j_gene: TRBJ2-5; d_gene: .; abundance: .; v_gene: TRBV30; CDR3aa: CAWSTEETQYF; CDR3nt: TGTGCCTGGTCAACAGAAGAGACCCAGTACTTC
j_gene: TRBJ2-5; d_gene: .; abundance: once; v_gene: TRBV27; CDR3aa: CASSKPGLNQYF; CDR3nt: TGTGCCAGCAGCAAACCCGGACTGAACCAGTACTTC
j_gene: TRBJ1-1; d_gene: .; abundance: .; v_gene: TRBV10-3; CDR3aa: CAISPPGRTEAFF; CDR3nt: TGTGCCATCAGTCCCCCTGGTCGCACTGAAGCTTTCTTT
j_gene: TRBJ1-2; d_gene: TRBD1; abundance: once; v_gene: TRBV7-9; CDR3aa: CASSAGQGRPTGYTF; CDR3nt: TGTGCCAGCAGCGCGGGACAGGGCCGACCCACCGGCTACACCTTC
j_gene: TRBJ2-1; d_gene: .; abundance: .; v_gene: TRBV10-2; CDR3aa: CASSGYAYNEQFF; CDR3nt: TGCGCCAGCAGCGGTTATGCCTACAATGAGCAGTTCTTC
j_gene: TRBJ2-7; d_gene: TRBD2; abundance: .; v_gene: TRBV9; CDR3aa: CASSPSGAGVVYLTEQYF; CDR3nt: TGTGCCAGCAGCCCCAGCGGGGCGGGAGTCGTCTATCTTACCGAGCAGTACTTC
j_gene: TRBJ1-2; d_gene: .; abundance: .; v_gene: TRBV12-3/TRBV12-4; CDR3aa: CASSLGPRNYGYTF; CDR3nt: TGTGCCAGCAGTTTAGGACCGAGAAACTATGGCTACACCTTC
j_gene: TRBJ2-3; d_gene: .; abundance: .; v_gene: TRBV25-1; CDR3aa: CASSDNNPDTQYF; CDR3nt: TGTGCCAGCAGTGACAATAACCCAGATACGCAGTATTTT
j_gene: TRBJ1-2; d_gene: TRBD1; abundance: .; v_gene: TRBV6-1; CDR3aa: CASSRGTGISSANYGYTF; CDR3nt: TGTGCCAGCAGTAGGGGGACAGGGATCTCTTCAGCTAACTATGGCTACACCTTC
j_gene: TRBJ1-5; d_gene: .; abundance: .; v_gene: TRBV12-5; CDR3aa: CASGLQGGIGPQHF; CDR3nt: TGTGCTAGTGGTTTGCAAGGGGGTATCGGGCCCCAGCATTTT
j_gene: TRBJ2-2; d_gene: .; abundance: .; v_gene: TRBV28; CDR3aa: CASSFFQGSGELFF; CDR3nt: TGTGCCAGCAGTTTTTTCCAGGGTTCCGGGGAGCTGTTTTTT
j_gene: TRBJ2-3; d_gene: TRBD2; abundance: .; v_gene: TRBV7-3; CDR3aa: CASSFGLAGDTQYF; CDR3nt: TGTGCCAGCAGCTTCGGACTAGCGGGGGATACGCAGTATTTT
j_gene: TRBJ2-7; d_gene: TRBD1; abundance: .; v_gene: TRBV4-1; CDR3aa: CASSQDLDRGKYF; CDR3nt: TGCGCCAGCAGCCAAGATCTGGACAGGGGCAAGTACTTC
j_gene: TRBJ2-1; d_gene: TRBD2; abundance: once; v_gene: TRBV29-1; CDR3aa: CSAARSGGPEFF; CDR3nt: TGCAGCGCCGCTCGTAGCGGGGGCCCCGAGTTCTTC
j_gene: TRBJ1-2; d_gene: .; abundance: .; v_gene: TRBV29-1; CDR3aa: CSVVKDFGYTF; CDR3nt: TGCAGCGTTGTGAAGGATTTTGGCTACACCTTC
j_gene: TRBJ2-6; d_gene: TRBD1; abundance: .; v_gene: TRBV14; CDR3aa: CASSQLRQGVAGANVLTF; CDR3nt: TGTGCCAGCAGCCAACTCAGACAGGGGGTGGCTGGGGCCAACGTCCTGACTTTC
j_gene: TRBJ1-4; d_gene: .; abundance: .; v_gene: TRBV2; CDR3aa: CASSYLTDLEKLFF; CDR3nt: TGTGCCAGCAGCTACCTTACCGATCTCGAAAAACTGTTTTTT
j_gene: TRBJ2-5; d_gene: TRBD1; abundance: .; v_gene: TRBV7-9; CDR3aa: CASREGTVQETQYF; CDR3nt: TGTGCCAGCAGAGAAGGGACAGTTCAAGAGACCCAGTACTTC
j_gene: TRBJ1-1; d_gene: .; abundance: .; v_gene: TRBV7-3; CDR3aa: CASSLTTRGNTEAFF; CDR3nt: TGTGCCAGCAGCTTAACGACCAGGGGGAACACTGAAGCTTTCTTT
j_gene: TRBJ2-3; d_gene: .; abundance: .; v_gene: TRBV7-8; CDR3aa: CASSLEGPTDTQYF; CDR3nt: TGTGCCAGCAGCTTAGAAGGTCCGACAGATACGCAGTATTTT
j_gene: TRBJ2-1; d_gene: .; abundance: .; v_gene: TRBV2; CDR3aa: CASRLGLNEQFF; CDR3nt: TGTGCCAGCAGGCTAGGACTTAATGAGCAGTTCTTC
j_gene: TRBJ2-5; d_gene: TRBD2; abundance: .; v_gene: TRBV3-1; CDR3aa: CASRRDPGGETQYF; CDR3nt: TGTGCCAGCAGACGCGACCCGGGGGGAGAGACCCAGTACTTC
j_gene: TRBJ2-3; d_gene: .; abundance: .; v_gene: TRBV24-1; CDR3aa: CATSGAGSTDTQYF; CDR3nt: TGTGCCACCAGTGGGGCCGGTAGCACAGATACGCAGTATTTT
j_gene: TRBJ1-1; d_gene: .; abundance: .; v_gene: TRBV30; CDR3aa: CAWSVQSSTEAFF; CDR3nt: TGTGCCTGGAGTGTACAGTCAAGCACTGAAGCTTTCTTT
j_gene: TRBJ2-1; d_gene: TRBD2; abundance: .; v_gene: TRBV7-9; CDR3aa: CASSEGTGNRLAGGAEQFF; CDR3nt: TGTGCCAGCAGCGAAGGGACAGGGAATCGCCTAGCGGGAGGGGCTGAGCAGTTCTTC
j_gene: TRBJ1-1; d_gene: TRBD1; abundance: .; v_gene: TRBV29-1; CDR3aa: CSANRGKNTEAFF; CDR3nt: TGCAGCGCAAACAGGGGGAAGAACACTGAAGCTTTCTTT
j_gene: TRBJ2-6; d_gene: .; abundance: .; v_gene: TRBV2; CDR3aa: CASRLTGNSGANVLTF; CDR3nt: TGTGCCAGCAGACTCACGGGGAACTCTGGGGCCAACGTCCTGACTTTC
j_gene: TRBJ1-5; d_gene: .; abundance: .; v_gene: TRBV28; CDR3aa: CASSFSLSGQPQHF; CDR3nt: TGTGCCAGCAGTTTTTCCCTCTCGGGCCAGCCCCAGCATTTT
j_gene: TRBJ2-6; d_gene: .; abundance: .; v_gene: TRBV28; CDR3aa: CASGTPKAGANVLTF; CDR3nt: TGTGCCAGCGGGACTCCCAAGGCCGGGGCCAACGTCCTGACTTTC
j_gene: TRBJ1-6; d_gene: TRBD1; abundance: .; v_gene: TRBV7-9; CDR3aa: CASSPGTDNSPLHF; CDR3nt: TGTGCCAGCAGCCCCGGGACAGACAATTCACCCCTCCACTTT
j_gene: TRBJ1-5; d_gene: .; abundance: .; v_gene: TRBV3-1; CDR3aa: CASSQAGYQPQHF; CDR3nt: TGTGCCAGCAGCCAAGCCGGGTATCAGCCCCAGCATTTT
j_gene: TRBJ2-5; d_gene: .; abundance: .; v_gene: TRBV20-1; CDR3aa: CSAPGGRETQYF; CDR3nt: TGCAGTGCTCCGGGGGGCCGAGAGACCCAGTACTTC
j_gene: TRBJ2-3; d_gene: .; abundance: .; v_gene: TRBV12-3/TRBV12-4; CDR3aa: CASSFGVGTQYF; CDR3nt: TGTGCCAGCAGTTTTGGGGTGGGTACGCAGTATTTT
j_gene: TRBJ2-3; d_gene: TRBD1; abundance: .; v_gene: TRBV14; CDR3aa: CASSQDFWTGEADTQYF; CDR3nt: TGTGCCAGCAGCCAAGATTTTTGGACAGGGGAAGCAGATACGCAGTATTTT
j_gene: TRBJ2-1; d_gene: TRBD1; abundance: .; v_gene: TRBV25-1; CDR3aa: CASSEQGAVYEQFF; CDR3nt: TGTGCCAGCAGTGAACAGGGGGCAGTCTATGAGCAGTTCTTC
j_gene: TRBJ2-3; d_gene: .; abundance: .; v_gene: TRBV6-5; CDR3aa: CASSNIQGSDTQYF; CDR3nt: TGTGCCAGCAGCAATATACAGGGTTCAGATACGCAGTATTTT
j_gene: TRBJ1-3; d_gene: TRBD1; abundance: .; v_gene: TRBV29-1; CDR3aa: CSVVRDSSGNTIYF; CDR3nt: TGCAGCGTCGTCAGGGACAGCTCTGGAAACACCATATATTTT
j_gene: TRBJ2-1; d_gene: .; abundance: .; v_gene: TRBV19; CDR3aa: CASRTARTINNEQFF; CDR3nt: TGTGCCAGTAGAACAGCCCGGACAATTAACAATGAGCAGTTCTTC
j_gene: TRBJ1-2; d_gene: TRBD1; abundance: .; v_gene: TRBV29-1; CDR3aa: CSVAMTGTSGYTF; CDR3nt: TGCAGCGTTGCCATGACAGGGACTAGTGGCTACACCTTC
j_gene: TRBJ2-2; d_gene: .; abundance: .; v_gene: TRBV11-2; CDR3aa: CASSFSTANTGELFF; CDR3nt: TGTGCCAGCAGCTTTTCCACGGCGAACACCGGGGAGCTGTTTTTT
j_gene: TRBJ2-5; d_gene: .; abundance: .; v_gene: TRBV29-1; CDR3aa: CSAKQGHPQETQYF; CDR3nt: TGCAGCGCTAAACAGGGTCACCCACAAGAGACCCAGTACTTC
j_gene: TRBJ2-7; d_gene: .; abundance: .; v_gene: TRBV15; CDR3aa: CATSRDLLYEQYF; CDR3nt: TGTGCCACCAGCAGAGATCTCCTCTACGAGCAGTACTTC
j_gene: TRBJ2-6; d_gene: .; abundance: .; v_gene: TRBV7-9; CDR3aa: CASSLSPGAGSSGANVLTF; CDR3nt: TGTGCCAGCAGCTTATCACCCGGGGCAGGGAGCTCTGGGGCCAACGTCCTGACTTTC